This TCR beta chain was recorded in a study of OX40 agonist ivuxolimab in advanced cancers. Study in general: The eligibility criteria allowed prior anti-PD-1, anti-PD-L1 or anti-CTLA-4 therapy, and around 38% had some.

Libraries were prepared by immunoSEQ multiplex PCR; TCRdb keeps only in-frame clonotypes and omits some of them. The table includes approximately 74,000 clones, roughly 87% detected once. Overall study results and limits: Within 6 weeks, CD4+ and CD8+ blood T cells expanded clonally at 0.1 to 3.0 mg/kg. The specificity for antigen of the expanded peripheral T cells was not determined.

The CDR3 extends over 12 amino acids. Germline CDR1 is SNHLY and CDR2 is FYNNEI. The V end was cut by 6 bases, the J end by 7 bases, with 12 bases between. A note on this clone: Its target is not known.

The sequencing here drew on CD4+ or CD8+ T cells sorted from blood, taken in a trial of the OX40 agonist ivuxolimab. V and J are TRBV2 and TRBJ1-1; D might be TRBD1 (6 bases). The sequence came from an adult with an advanced solid tumor such as melanoma, head and neck, liver or kidney cancer. The CDR3 nucleotides are TGTGCCAGCAGACAAAACAGGGTTGAAGCTTTCTTT. Translated: CASRQNRVEAFF.